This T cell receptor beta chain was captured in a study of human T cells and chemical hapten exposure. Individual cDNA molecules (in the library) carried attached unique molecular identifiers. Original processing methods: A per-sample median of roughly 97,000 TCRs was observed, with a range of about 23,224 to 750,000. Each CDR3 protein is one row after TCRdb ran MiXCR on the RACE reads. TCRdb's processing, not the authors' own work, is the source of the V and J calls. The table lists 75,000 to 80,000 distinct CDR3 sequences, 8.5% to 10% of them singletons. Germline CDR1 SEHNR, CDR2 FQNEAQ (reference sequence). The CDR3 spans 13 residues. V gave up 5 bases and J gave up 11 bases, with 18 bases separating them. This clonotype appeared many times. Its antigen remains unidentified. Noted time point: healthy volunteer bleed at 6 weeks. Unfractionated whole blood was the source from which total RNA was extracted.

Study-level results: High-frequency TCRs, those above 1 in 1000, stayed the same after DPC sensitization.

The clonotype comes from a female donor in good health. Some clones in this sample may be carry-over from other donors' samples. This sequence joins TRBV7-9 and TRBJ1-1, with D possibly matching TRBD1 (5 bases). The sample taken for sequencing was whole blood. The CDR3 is CASSPRQGLGAFF. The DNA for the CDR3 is TGTGCCAGCAGCCCCCGCCAGGGTTTGGGGGCTTTCTTT.